This T cell receptor (beta chain) was captured in a study of blood T cell repertoires in COVID-19. Data came from immunoSEQ multiplex PCR; TCRdb stores just in-frame clones and leaves some out. The table records hundreds of thousands of clones, around 85% of them present only once. The CDR3 runs to 17 residues. J gave up 7 bases and V 0 bases, and 15 bases lay outside the gene matches. From germline, CDR1 is MNHEY and CDR2 SVGEGT. The clonotype was recovered from a young woman who had recovered from COVID-19. Sequenced material: peripheral blood. The V and J genes are TRBV6-2 or TRBV6-3 and TRBJ2-7; 7 positions agree with TRBD2. CDR3 protein: CASSYSNVAGATAEQYF. CDR3 sequence (DNA): TGTGCCAGCAGTTACTCGAACGTCGCGGGAGCTACGGCGGAGCAGTACTTC.